These 24 T cell receptor beta chains originate from one sample sequenced in a study of cytomegalovirus exposure and HLA in healthy donors. The PCR employed 60 Vbeta primers together with 13 Jbeta primers. Method: immunoSEQ multiplex PCR; TCRdb's copy keeps in-frame clones and lacks some. The sample shows 100,000 or so clones, over 60% of them seen only once. Material: PBMCs. These receptors all stem from a man under 40 in good health and CMV-seropositive.

The gene calls are TRBV27 and TRBJ1-5, with a tentative D call TRBD1 (5 bases). The CDR3 is 15 amino acids. The V end lost 4 bases, the J end lost 0 bases, and 10 bases lay between the germline ends. Germline V gives CDR1 MNHEY, CDR2 SMNVEV (reference sequence). DNA for the CDR3: TGTGCCAGCAGTTGGGACTCCAATAGCAATCAGCCCCAGCATTTT. Translated: CASSWDSNSNQPQHF.

This sequence joins TRBV7-2 and TRBJ2-5; D may be TRBD2 (5 bases). The germline V and J ends were trimmed by 5 bases and 10 bases, with 14 bases remaining between them. This CDR3 has 12 amino acids. The V gene's germline CDR1 is SGHTA and CDR2 FQGNSA. CDR3 sequence: CASSNSSGSQYF. DNA for the CDR3: TGTGCCAGCAGCAATTCCAGCGGAAGCCAGTACTTC.

The CDR3 region has the DNA TGTGCCAGCAGTTACGGGCAGTTTGAAGCTTTCTTT. As protein: CASSYGQFEAFF. The J gene is TRBJ1-1, the V gene TRBV6-6; D not resolved. The CDR3 spans 12 residues. Germline CDR1 is MNHNY and CDR2 is SVGAGI (reference sequence). Trimming cost V 2 bases and J 7 bases, with 8 bases left between them.

This clone appeared a few times. V and J are TRBV29-1 and TRBJ2-5; D uncertain. This CDR3 contains 12 residues. CDR1 is SQVTM and CDR2 is ANQGSEA in the germline V gene. V lost 0 bases to trimming and J lost 7 bases, with 9 bases between them. The CDR3 is CSVEEIRGTQYF. The CDR3 coding sequence is TGCAGCGTTGAAGAGATTAGAGGGACCCAGTACTTC.

The chain recombines TRBV5-4 with TRBJ2-7; 9 bases are shared with TRBD1. V shed 4 bases and J 4 bases; nucleotides not matched to a gene: 6. This CDR3 is 14 amino acids long. Per the germline V gene, CDR1 is SGHNT and CDR2 is YYREEE (reference sequence). In DNA form, the CDR3 reads TGTGCCAGCAGCATAGGACAGGGGATTTACGAGCAGTACTTC. Its translation: CASSIGQGIYEQYF.

The chain recombines TRBV29-1 with TRBJ1-1, with TRBD1 as a possible D gene (6 bases). V lost 7 bases and J 0 bases, leaving 12 bases between the germline ends. In germline, CDR1 is SQVTM, CDR2 ANQGSEA. This CDR3 comprises 13 residues. The chain's CDR3 is CSARTALNTEAFF. For the CDR3, the DNA is TGCAGCGCCCGGACAGCCTTGAACACTGAAGCTTTCTTT.

The chain carries TRBV13 and TRBJ2-3; 8 bases match TRBD1. The CDR3 extends over 14 amino acids. In germline, CDR1 is PRHDT, CDR2 FYEKMQ (reference sequence). V dropped 5 bases and J dropped 2; count of bases not matched to a gene: 3. The CDR3 nucleotides are TGTGCCAGCAGCAGGACAGGGTCCACAGATACGCAGTATTTT. As protein: CASSRTGSTDTQYF.

This clone appeared a few times. The chain carries TRBV5-4 and TRBJ1-1, with TRBD1 matching 8 bases. Germline assignment: CDR1 SGHNT and CDR2 YYREEE (reference sequence). Trimming at V came to 1 base and at J to 3 bases, leaving 5 bases not matched to a gene. This CDR3 contains 15 residues. CDR3 sequence: CASSLPRGQYTEAFF. The CDR3 nucleotides are TGTGCCAGCAGCTTGCCCAGGGGGCAATACACTGAAGCTTTCTTT.

The chain carries TRBV21-1 and TRBJ2-7; TRBD1 was called by the table and not checked on the DNA. TRBV21-1 is tagged as a pseudogene. The CDR3 runs 13 residues. CDR3 in amino acids: CASGDGTSYEQYV. The CDR3 DNA reads TGTGCCAGCGGGGATGGGACATCCTACGAGCAGTACGTC.

The genes are TRBV9 and TRBJ2-1; 10 nucleotides align to TRBD1. V lost 0 bases to trimming and J lost 12 bases; unmatched junction nucleotides: 6. The CDR3 sequence is 14 residues long. CDR1 SGDLS and CDR2 YYNGEE come from the germline V gene. This CDR3 reads CASSVEGQGGRQFF. In nucleotides, the CDR3 is TGTGCCAGCAGCGTAGAAGGACAGGGGGGTCGGCAGTTCTTC.

This chain joins TRBV19 and TRBJ1-5; a weak D match, TRBD1 (5 bases). Trimming stripped 4 bases from V and 7 bases from J, with 14 bases between. The CDR3 is 14 residues long. Germline assignment: CDR1 LNHDA and CDR2 SQIVND (reference sequence). CDR3 region: CASSKASRGQPQHF. The CDR3, as DNA: TGTGCCAGTAGTAAAGCCTCCCGGGGGCAGCCCCAGCATTTT.

Only one count was recorded for this clone. The chain couples TRBV27 to TRBJ1-5, with a possible D match to TRBD1 (5 bases). This CDR3 spans 13 amino acids. Looked up from germline, CDR1 is MNHEY and CDR2 is SMNVEV (reference sequence). The V end was cut by 8 bases, the J end by 2 bases, with 10 bases between. This chain's CDR3 is CASGGVGNQPQHF. CDR3 DNA: TGTGCCAGCGGAGGGGTGGGCAATCAGCCCCAGCATTTT.

V is TRBV6-1 and J is TRBJ2-5, with a weak D call TRBD2 (5 bases). The ends were cut back, 4 bases at V and 7 bases at J, with 10 bases in the middle. CDR1 and CDR2 (germline): MNHNS, SASEGT. This CDR3 region has 12 residues. The CDR3 sequence: CASSAVGGTQYF. The CDR3 DNA reads TGTGCCAGCAGTGCCGTTGGAGGGACCCAGTACTTC.

This clone occurred once. The chain links TRBV7-2 to TRBJ1-1; tentatively, D is TRBD1 (5 bases). The germline V gene encodes CDR1 SGHTA and CDR2 FQGNSA. The CDR3 covers 16 residues. The V end lost 4 bases, the J end lost 0 bases, and 15 bases lay between the germline ends. In DNA form, the CDR3 reads TGTGCCAGCAGCTCTTTCCACGGGGGAATGAACACTGAAGCTTTCTTT. Amino acid sequence: CASSSFHGGMNTEAFF.

This clone was seen a handful of times. The V and J genes are TRBV4-3 and TRBJ1-1; 7 bases fit TRBD1. This CDR3 spans 17 amino acids. After removal of 4 bases from V and 2 bases from J, the junction contained 13 bases not matched to a gene. CDR1 and CDR2 from the germline V gene are LGHNA and YSLEER. CDR3 residues: CASSPGTASSLNTEAFF. The CDR3 nucleotides read TGCGCCAGCAGCCCCGGGACAGCCTCGAGCCTAAACACTGAAGCTTTCTTT.

This chain links TRBV15 with TRBJ2-7, with 10 bases that match TRBD2. CDR1 and CDR2 from the germline V gene are LNHNV and YYDKDF (reference sequence). The CDR3 length is 17 residues. The junction had 9 bases not matched to a gene; V was cut back by 0 bases and J by 4 bases. CDR3 sequence reads: CATSRDEGLASAYEQYF. Written as DNA, the CDR3 is TGTGCCACCAGCAGAGATGAGGGACTAGCGAGCGCTTACGAGCAGTACTTC.

The V call is TRBV14, the J call TRBJ2-1, with D maybe TRBD1 (5 bases). V lost 3 bases and J lost 8, with 8 bases in between. Germline V lookup: CDR1 SGHDN, CDR2 FVKESK. The CDR3 loop spans 12 amino acids. CDR3 loop: CASSQQGHEQFF. The CDR3 DNA is TGTGCCAGCAGCCAGCAGGGCCATGAGCAGTTCTTC.

The chain links TRBV11-2 to TRBJ2-7, with 8 bases lining up with TRBD2. The CDR3 covers 16 residues. With V trimmed by 1 base and J by 5 bases, 10 bases remained unmatched. Germline V gene sequence: CDR1 SGHAT, CDR2 FQNNGV. Written as DNA, the CDR3 is TGTGCCAGCAGCTTAGGGGCGGGAGGAGCATCGGACGAGCAGTACTTC. Translating gives CASSLGAGGASDEQYF. Complete variable domain (other parts from reference TRBV11-2 and TRBJ2-7): EAGVAQSPRYKIIEKRQSVAFWCNPISGHATLYWYQQILGQGPKLLIQFQNNGVVDDSQLPKDRFSAERLKGVDSTLKIQPAKLEDSAVYLCASSLGAGGASDEQYFGPGTRLTVT.

This chain joins TRBV18 and TRBJ2-3; tentative D call: TRBD1 (5 bases). Germline CDR1 and CDR2: KGHSH and LQKENI. The CDR3 has 17 residues. Trimming stripped 1 base from V and 0 bases from J, with 14 bases between. CDR3 bases: TGTGCCAGCTCACCACGAGTCTCCAGGGCTAGCACAGATACGCAGTATTTT. It yields the protein CASSPRVSRASTDTQYF.

CDR3 amino acids: CASMVGRVGAFF. The CDR3 DNA reads as TGTGCCAGCATGGTGGGGCGCGTAGGAGCTTTCTTT. The chain recombines TRBV6-1 with TRBJ1-1, with a possible D match to TRBD1 (5 bases). The V end was cut by 7 bases, the J end by 10 bases, with 16 bases between. The CDR3 spans 12 residues. Looked up from germline, CDR1 is MNHNS and CDR2 is SASEGT.

The V gene is TRBV10-3, the J gene TRBJ1-2; D is perhaps TRBD1 (6 bases). Germline V lookup: CDR1 ENHRY, CDR2 SYGVKD. The CDR3 totals 12 residues. The germline V and J ends were trimmed by 10 bases and 8 bases, with 17 bases remaining between them. The CDR3 nucleotides are TGTGCCACGAGAGAACAGGGTCACGGCTACACCTTC. Amino acid sequence: CATREQGHGYTF.

Here the CDR3 DNA reads TGTGCCAGCAGCTTAGATCTGGACAGGGCTAATTCACCCCTCCACTTT. This encodes CASSLDLDRANSPLHF. The chain recombines TRBV7-2 with TRBJ1-6, with 8 bases fitting TRBD1. Looked up from germline, CDR1 is SGHTA and CDR2 is FQGNSA. The CDR3 consists of 16 residues. After removal of 1 base from V and 6 bases from J, the junction contained 5 bases not matched to a gene.

This clone was counted a few times. The J gene is TRBJ2-1, the V gene TRBV19, with D tentatively TRBD2 (5 bases). The CDR3 runs to 12 residues. Germline V lookup: CDR1 LNHDA, CDR2 SQIVND (reference sequence). V lost 4 bases and J lost 10, with 11 bases in between. CDR3 sequence reads: CASSRSGGEQFF. CDR3 nucleotides: TGTGCCAGTAGTAGGTCCGGAGGAGAGCAGTTCTTC.

This sequence joins TRBV5-4 and TRBJ2-7, with TRBD1 matching 12 bases. After removal of 4 bases from V and 1 base from J, the junction contained 3 bases not matched to a gene. The CDR3 consists of 15 residues. CDR1 and CDR2 from the germline V gene are SGHNT and YYREEE (reference sequence). DNA for the CDR3: TGTGCCAGCAGCGGGGACAGGGGGCTTTCCTACGAGCAGTACGTC. Residues: CASSGDRGLSYEQYV.